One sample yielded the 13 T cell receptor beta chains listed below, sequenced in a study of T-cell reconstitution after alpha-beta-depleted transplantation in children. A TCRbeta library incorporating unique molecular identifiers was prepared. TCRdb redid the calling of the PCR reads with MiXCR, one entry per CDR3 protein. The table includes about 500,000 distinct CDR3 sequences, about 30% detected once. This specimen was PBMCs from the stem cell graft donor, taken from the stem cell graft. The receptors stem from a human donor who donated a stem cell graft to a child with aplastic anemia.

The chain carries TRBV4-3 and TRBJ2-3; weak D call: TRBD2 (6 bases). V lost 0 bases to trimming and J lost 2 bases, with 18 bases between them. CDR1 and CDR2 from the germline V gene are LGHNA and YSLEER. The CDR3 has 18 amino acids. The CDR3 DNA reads TGCGCCAGCAGCCAAGATATCCCGCGGGAAGGCAACACAGATACGCAGTATTTT. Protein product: CASSQDIPREGNTDTQYF.

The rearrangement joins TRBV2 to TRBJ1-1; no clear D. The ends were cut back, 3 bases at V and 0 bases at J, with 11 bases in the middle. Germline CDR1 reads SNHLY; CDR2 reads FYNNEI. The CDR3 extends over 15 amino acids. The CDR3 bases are TGTGCCAGCAGTGATCCTTCGTCGATGAACACTGAAGCTTTCTTT. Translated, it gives CASSDPSSMNTEAFF.

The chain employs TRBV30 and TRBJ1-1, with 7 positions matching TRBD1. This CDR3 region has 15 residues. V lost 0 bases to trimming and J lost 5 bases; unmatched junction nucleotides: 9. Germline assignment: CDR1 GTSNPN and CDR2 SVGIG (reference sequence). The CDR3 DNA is TGTGCCTGGAGTGTTCCAGACAGGGCGACAACTGAAGCTTTCTTT. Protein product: CAWSVPDRATTEAFF.

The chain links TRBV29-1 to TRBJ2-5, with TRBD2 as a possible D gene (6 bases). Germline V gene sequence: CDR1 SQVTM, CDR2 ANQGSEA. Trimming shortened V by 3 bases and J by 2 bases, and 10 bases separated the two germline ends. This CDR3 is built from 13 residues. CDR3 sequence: CSVDRGSQETQYF. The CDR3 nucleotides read TGCAGCGTTGACCGGGGGTCGCAAGAGACCCAGTACTTC.

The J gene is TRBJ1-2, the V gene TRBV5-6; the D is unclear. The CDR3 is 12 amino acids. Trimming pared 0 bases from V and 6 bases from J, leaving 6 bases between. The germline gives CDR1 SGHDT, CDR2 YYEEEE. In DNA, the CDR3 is TGTGCCAGCAGCTTGGGCTCCCATGGCTACACCTTC. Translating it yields CASSLGSHGYTF.

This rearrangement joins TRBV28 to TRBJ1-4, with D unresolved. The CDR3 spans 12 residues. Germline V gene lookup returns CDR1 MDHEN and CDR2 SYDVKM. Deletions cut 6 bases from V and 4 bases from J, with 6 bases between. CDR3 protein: CASRSGNEKLFF. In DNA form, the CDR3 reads TGTGCCAGCAGAAGCGGTAATGAAAAACTGTTTTTT.

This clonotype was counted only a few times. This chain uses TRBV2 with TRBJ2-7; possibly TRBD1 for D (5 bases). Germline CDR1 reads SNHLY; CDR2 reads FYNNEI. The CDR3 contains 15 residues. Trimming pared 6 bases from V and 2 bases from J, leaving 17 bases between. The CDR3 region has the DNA TGTGCCAGCAGGGAAACACCGACAGTAGCCTACGAGCAGTACGTC. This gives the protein CASRETPTVAYEQYV.

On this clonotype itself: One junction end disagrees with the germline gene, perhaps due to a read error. The CDR3 here is CAASRDRGQGAKDTQYF. The CDR3 region has the DNA TGTGCCGCCAGCAGAGATCGGGGACAGGGGGCGAAAGATACGCAGTATTTT. The chain links TRBV15 to TRBJ2-3, with 12 positions matching TRBD1. The CDR3 contains 17 residues. Germline lookup yields CDR1 LNHNV and CDR2 YYDKDF (reference sequence).

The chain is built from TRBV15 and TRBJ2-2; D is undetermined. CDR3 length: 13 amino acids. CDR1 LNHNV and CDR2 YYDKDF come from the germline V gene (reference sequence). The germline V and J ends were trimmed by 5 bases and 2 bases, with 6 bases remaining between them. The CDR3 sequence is CATSPRNTGELFF. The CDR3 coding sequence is TGTGCCACCAGCCCTAGAAACACCGGGGAGCTGTTTTTT.

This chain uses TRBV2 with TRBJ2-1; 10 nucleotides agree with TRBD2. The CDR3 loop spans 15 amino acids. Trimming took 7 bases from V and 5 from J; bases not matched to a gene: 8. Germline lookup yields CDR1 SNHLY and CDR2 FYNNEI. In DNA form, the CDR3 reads TGTGCCAGCATTAAAGGGACTAGCGCGCACAATGAGCAGTTCTTC. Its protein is CASIKGTSAHNEQFF.

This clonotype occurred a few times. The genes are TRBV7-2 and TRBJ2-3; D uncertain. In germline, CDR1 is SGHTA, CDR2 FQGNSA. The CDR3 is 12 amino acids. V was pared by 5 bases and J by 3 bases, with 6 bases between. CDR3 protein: CASSTQTDTQYF. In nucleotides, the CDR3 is TGTGCCAGCAGCACCCAGACAGATACGCAGTATTTT. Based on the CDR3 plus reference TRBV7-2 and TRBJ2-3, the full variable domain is GAGVSQSPSNKVTEKGKDVELRCDPISGHTALYWYRQSLGQGLEFLIYFQGNSAPDKSGLPSDRFSAERTGGSVSTLTIQRTQQEDSAVYLCASSTQTDTQYFGPGTRLTVL.

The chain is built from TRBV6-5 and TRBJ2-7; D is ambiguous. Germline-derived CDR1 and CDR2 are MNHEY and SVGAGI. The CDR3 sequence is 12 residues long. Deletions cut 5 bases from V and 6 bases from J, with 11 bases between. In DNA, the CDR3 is TGTGCCAGCAGTGGAATTAGTTCCGAGCAGTACTTC. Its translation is CASSGISSEQYF.

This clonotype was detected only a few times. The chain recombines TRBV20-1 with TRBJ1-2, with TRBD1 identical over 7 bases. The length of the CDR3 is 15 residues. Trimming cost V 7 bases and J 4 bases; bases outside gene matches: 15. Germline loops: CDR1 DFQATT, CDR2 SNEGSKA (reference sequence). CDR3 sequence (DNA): TGCAGTGTTCCCGATCAAGGGGGCATCCGCTATGGCTACACCTTC. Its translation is CSVPDQGGIRYGYTF.